This TCR beta chain was retrieved from a study of blood T cell repertoires in COVID-19. Assay used: immunoSEQ multiplex PCR; TCRdb lists only in-frame clones, some missing. The sample lists roughly 120,000 clones; about 86% were seen once. This CDR3 is built from 15 residues. Per germline, CDR1 LNHDA and CDR2 SQIVND (reference sequence). V lost 7 bases and J 2 bases, leaving 15 bases between the germline ends. This clone was seen a handful of times. Specimen: peripheral blood. This receptor was identified in a man between 65 and 79 years old who had recovered from COVID-19. The J gene is TRBJ1-3, the V gene TRBV19, with D unclear. CDR3 amino acids: CASTMDWGAGNTIYF. Written as DNA, the CDR3 is TGTGCCAGTACCATGGATTGGGGAGCTGGAAACACCATATATTTT.